These 11 T cell receptor beta chains were all obtained from the same sample, sequenced in a study of beta chain features in type 1 diabetes. The authors reverse transcribed all of the isolated RNA, so sequencing captured expressed TCRB transcripts. TCRdb's copy holds only in-frame clones and misses some; the assay was immunoSEQ multiplex PCR. Seen here are some 900,000 clones, about 17% observed once, and the top ten hold 0.023%. Sequenced material: naive CD4+ T cells from blood. The receptor set was obtained from a woman under 30 in good health.

The CDR3, as DNA: TGTGCCAGCAGCGTAGGGGTGGGAGGACCTTACAATGAGCAGTTCTTC. Translating it yields CASSVGVGGPYNEQFF. This chain connects TRBV9 to TRBJ2-1; TRBD2 might be the D (6 bases). This CDR3 contains 16 residues. V was pared by 0 bases and J by 4 bases, with 14 bases between. Germline CDR1 SGDLS, CDR2 YYNGEE.

The chain employs TRBV15 and TRBJ1-2, with D perhaps TRBD1 (5 bases). The germline CDR1 and CDR2 sequences are LNHNV and YYDKDF (reference sequence). The CDR3 has 13 residues. Trimming took off 0 bases at V and 8 bases at J, with 10 bases between the two ends. CDR3 region: CATSREAGYGYTF. The CDR3 DNA follows: TGTGCCACCAGCAGAGAGGCAGGGTACGGCTACACCTTC.

The rearrangement links TRBV5-4 to TRBJ1-3, with 7 bases lining up with TRBD1. J gave up 4 bases and V 4 bases, and 5 bases lay outside the gene matches. The CDR3 has 14 amino acids. Germline loops: CDR1 SGHNT, CDR2 YYREEE (reference sequence). The CDR3 protein is CASSMDRLGNTIYF. In DNA, the CDR3 is TGTGCCAGCAGCATGGACAGGCTGGGAAACACCATATATTTT.

The sample holds a few counts of this clone. V and J are TRBV6-1 and TRBJ2-2; D not certain. V was clipped by 8 bases and J by 5 bases, with 15 bases between them. The CDR3 runs to 14 residues. CDR1 and CDR2 from the germline V gene are MNHNS and SASEGT. The CDR3 DNA is TGTGCCAGCCAGTGGTCAGATGTAACCGGGGAGCTGTTTTTT. It yields the protein CASQWSDVTGELFF.

This clone was seen a handful of times. V usage is TRBV11-1 and J usage is TRBJ2-7; TRBD1 is a possible D gene (5 bases). Germline CDR1 and CDR2: SGHAT and FQDESV (reference sequence). With 2 bases removed from V and 1 base from J, the gap between germline ends came to 15 bases. The length of the CDR3 is 16 residues. The CDR3 sequence: CASSLTRPAGSYEQYF. The CDR3 coding sequence is TGTGCCAGCAGCTTAACCCGCCCGGCAGGGTCCTACGAGCAGTACTTC.

This sequence joins TRBV11-2 and TRBJ2-3; D gene ambiguous. Trimming left V 5 bases short and J 8 bases short, with 26 bases between. The CDR3 loop spans 17 amino acids. CDR1 is SGHAT and CDR2 is FQNNGV in the germline V gene. In DNA form, the CDR3 reads TGTGCCAGCAGCCATGACTTGCCCAACCTAGGCTCGGGTACGCAGTATTTT. Translating gives CASSHDLPNLGSGTQYF.

The genes are TRBV4-3 and TRBJ2-1; TRBD2 agrees at 12 bases. CDR3 length: 18 amino acids. Germline V lookup: CDR1 LGHNA, CDR2 YSLEER. J was trimmed by 4 bases and V by 1 base; bases with no gene match: 8. The CDR3 region has the DNA TGCGCCAGCAGCCAAGGACGGGGACTAGCGGGTCGATACAATGAGCAGTTCTTC. It is translated as CASSQGRGLAGRYNEQFF.

This clone was seen only a few times. V gene TRBV2 combines with J gene TRBJ2-1, with 9 nucleotides matching TRBD2. CDR3 length: 17 amino acids. With V trimmed by 6 bases and J by 5 bases, 14 bases remained unmatched. CDR1 is SNHLY and CDR2 is FYNNEI in the germline V gene. The CDR3 loop reads CASRLDLAGAAHNEQFF. For the CDR3, the DNA is TGTGCCAGCAGACTCGACTTAGCGGGAGCTGCCCACAATGAGCAGTTCTTC.

The J gene is TRBJ2-7, the V gene TRBV18; 9 bases map to TRBD2. J lost 3 bases, V lost 5 bases, and 5 bases had no gene match. This CDR3 region has 14 residues. In germline, CDR1 is KGHSH, CDR2 LQKENI. The CDR3 DNA reads TGTGCCAGCTCAGCCGGGACTAGCAGCTACGAGCAGTACTTC. Protein: CASSAGTSSYEQYF.

The rearrangement links TRBV2 to TRBJ2-5; D not resolved. V lost 2 bases, J lost 3 bases, and 13 bases lay in between. In germline, CDR1 is SNHLY, CDR2 FYNNEI. The CDR3 has 15 amino acids. The CDR3: CASSELFAGKETQYF. The CDR3, as DNA: TGTGCCAGCAGTGAACTGTTCGCAGGAAAAGAGACCCAGTACTTC.

The table lists this clone with a few counts. The chain couples TRBV7-9 to TRBJ1-1, with D unclear. Germline V CDR1 and CDR2: SEHNR, FQNEAQ (reference sequence). The CDR3 covers 13 residues. With 3 bases removed from V and 1 base from J, the gap between germline ends came to 6 bases. The CDR3 DNA is TGTGCCAGCAGCTTTCCAGGGAACACTGAAGCTTTCTTT. Its protein product is CASSFPGNTEAFF.